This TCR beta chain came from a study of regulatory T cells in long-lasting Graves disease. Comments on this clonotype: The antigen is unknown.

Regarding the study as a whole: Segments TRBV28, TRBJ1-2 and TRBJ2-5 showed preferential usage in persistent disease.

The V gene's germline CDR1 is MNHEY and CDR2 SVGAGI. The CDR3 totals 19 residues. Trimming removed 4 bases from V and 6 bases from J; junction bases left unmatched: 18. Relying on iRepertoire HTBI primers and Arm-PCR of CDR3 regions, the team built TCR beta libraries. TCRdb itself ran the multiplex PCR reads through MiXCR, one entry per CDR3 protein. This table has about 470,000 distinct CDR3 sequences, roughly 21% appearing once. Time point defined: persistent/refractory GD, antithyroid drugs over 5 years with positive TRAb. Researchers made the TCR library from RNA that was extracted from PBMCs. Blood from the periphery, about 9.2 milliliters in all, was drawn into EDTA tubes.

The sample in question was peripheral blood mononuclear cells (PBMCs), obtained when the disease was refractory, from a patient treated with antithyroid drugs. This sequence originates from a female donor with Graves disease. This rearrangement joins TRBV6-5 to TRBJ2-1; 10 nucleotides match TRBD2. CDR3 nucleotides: TGTGCCAGCAGTTTCCTCGGACTAGCGGCCCTGGCTCCTGGCAATGAGCAGTTCTTC. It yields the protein CASSFLGLAALAPGNEQFF.